The entry below describes one T cell receptor (beta chain). The table lists this clonotype with a few counts. Its antigen is unknown. Per-base quality was not reported, and no clone a single base away is much larger than it. According to the germline V gene, CDR1 reads MNHNS and CDR2 reads SASEGT. The CDR3 covers 18 residues, taking in both the cysteine and the phenylalanine. Here the CDR3 DNA is all that survives: 54 bases in frame from base 1. V lost 8 bases and J lost 0 bases, and the count of bases not matched to a germline gene is 13. This specimen belongs to a study of identical twins (dated by TCRdb to about 2016). The study in broad terms: TCR alpha and beta repertoires from monozygotic twins, unrelated adults of various ages and cord blood were deep-sequenced to test whether fetal clonotypes persist. To rule out contamination, the twin experiments were replicated at different times with different library preparation protocols. Study-level results and caveats: A weaker excess of twin sharing was found in beta out-of-frame sequences because the signal-to-noise ratio was lowered by fewer shared sequences. Because the same donors could not be followed over many years, the conclusions depended on cross-sectional statistical analysis. Abundant cord blood beta clonotypes carried fewer insertions; young adult naive repertoires showed a weaker similar trend, while memory repertoires showed none. Compared with coincidental sharing between unrelated individuals, out-of-frame TCR alpha sequences shared between twins had an excess of sequences with low generation probability. Invariant T cells such as MAIT and iNKT could partly confound zero-insertion analyses, though diverse VJ usage argued against this for most clonotypes. In monozygotic twins, out-of-frame TCR alpha sharing was systematically underestimated by recombination models, although the models agreed with sharing between unrelated individuals.

The library was prepared using 5' RACE. Sequencing took place on an Illumina HiSeq 2000. A universal primer binding site was added through template switching, and the final cDNA carried a unique molecular identifier so that TCR cDNA molecules could be counted accurately. Specific primers in the conserved constant-segment region were used to synthesize first-strand cDNA for the TCR alpha and beta chains. To control for contamination, every cDNA library was double barcoded, receiving both a SMART-Mk sample barcode and Illumina barcodes. TruSeq adapter sequences, together with Illumina sample barcodes, were added in two successive PCR steps. The TCR alpha and beta cDNA libraries were sequenced on the Illumina HiSeq platform using custom primers. Concerning the study's data processing: MiGEC was used to process raw reads and extract unique molecular identifiers, and MiXCR was used to find CDR3 positions. For each individual, recombination models were inferred using an EM algorithm with the repgenHMM and IGoR tools. The analysis of shared clonotypes was done with the tcR package in R, with sharing normalized by the product of cloneset sizes. To study raw recombination free of thymic and clonal selection effects, out-of-frame nonproductive sequences were analyzed. In TCRdb, the public reads were trimmed at Q25 with fastp and aligned with MiXCR, with productive beta chains retained. Every entry covers one CDR3 protein and lists the most common genes and DNA from its rows. Clone size and V and J calls follow TCRdb, not the original study. For this sample there are 600,000 to 850,000 distinct CDR3 sequences; 18% appear just once. The ten largest clones add up to less than 15% of the sample.

All donors were healthy Caucasians. Three pairs of female monozygotic twins, all aged roughly 18 to 29 years, were included in the twin cohort. The RNA used for TCR libraries was isolated from peripheral blood mononuclear cells. This sample also belongs to another study, concerning T cells expressing NK-cell markers. Drawing on the second study: TCR beta-chain repertoires were profiled in sorted CD3+CD56+NKG2C+, CD3+CD56+NKG2C- and CD3+CD56-NKG2C+ T-cell subsets from several donors. Among the eight sequenced donors, seven were HCMV-seropositive and one was HCMV-seronegative. In several experiments an anti-gammadeltaTCR antibody was added to restrict sorting to alphabetaTCR-expressing T cells. In six donors, the dominant CD3+CD56+NKG2C+ clonotypes ranked among the top 10 CD8+ clonotypes, making up about 1.0-7.0% of CD8+ T cells. Those dominant clonotypes were again the most abundant among CD3+CD56-NKG2C+ cells in four donors, at about 25-60.1%. Whether the expanded NKG2C-expressing T cell clones were specific for HCMV antigens remained unclear. The study sequenced eight donors, all healthy volunteers chosen at random: three men and five women. To determine HCMV serostatus, a commercial ELISA kit was used to detect HCMV-specific IgG in serum. For six donors, unsorted PBMC were also used to sequence bulk peripheral blood T-cell repertoires. Reads were demultiplexed and grouped by UMI with MIGEC, and clonotypes were assembled and quantified with MiTCR. To remove erroneous sequences, TCR cDNA sequences were retained only when supported by two or more reads. Downstream repertoire analysis used the tcR package, and clonotypes were matched across fractions by CDR3 nucleotide sequence plus V segment. VDJmatch was used to annotate antigen specificity against VDJdb, with one amino acid substitution allowed in CDR3.

Sequencing used PBMCs. This clonotype was sampled from a woman aged 18 to 35 in good health. The sequence joins TRBV6-1 to TRBJ2-3; 11 bases in the middle match TRBD2. The CDR3 protein sequence reads: CASSWTSGFAGSTDTQYF. In nucleotides, the sequence is TGTGCCAGCTCCTGGACTAGCGGGTTCGCAGGGAGCACAGATACGCAGTATTTT.